These T cell receptor beta chains were read from a single sample in a study of vaccination and CD4 T cells after COVID-19. These receptors have no identified antigens. TCRdb ran MiXCR on the PCR reads and lists one entry per CDR3 protein. The table lists about 16,000 distinct CDR3 sequences, nearly 55% of them singletons. The input for sequencing was CD4+ T cells from blood, cultured in vitro, taken before SARS-CoV-2 vaccination. The receptors come from a human donor who had recovered from COVID-19. Both conserved end residues are part of each CDR3. A D gene is named only where the DNA matches it firmly. Clone size is given for some rows only: seen once, a few or many times, or a class if the clone is expanded.

size	V	D	J	CDR3	DNA
NA	TRBV7-2	TRBD1	TRBJ2-4	CASSAMTGSKNIQHF	TGTGCCAGCAGCGCAATGACAGGGTCCAAAAACATTCAGCACTTC
NA	TRBV20-1	TRBD2	TRBJ2-2	CSAQTSGGEETGELFF	TGCAGTGCCCAGACTAGCGGAGGAGAGGAGACCGGGGAGCTGTTTTTT
medium-sized	TRBV6-1	NA	TRBJ1-1	CASSSAAGAGGTEAFF	TGTGCCAGCAGTAGTGCAGCGGGGGCGGGAGGGACTGAAGCTTTCTTT
NA	TRBV6-1	NA	TRBJ2-5	CASGQDRQETQYF	TGTGCCAGCGGTCAGGACAGACAAGAGACCCAGTACTTC
NA	TRBV2	NA	TRBJ1-5	CASSEMGVGEPQHF	TGTGCCAGCAGTGAAATGGGGGTTGGCGAGCCCCAGCATTTT
NA	TRBV6-4	NA	TRBJ2-1	CASSESSYNEQFF	TGTGCCAGCAGTGAGAGCTCCTACAATGAGCAGTTCTTC
NA	TRBV5-1	TRBD2	TRBJ2-1	CASSEAGRESGFF	TGCGCCAGCAGCGAAGCGGGGAGGGAGAGCGGGTTCTTC
once	TRBV10-2	NA	TRBJ1-5	CASSESTNMQPQHF	TGCGCCAGCAGTGAGTCGACGAACATGCAGCCCCAGCATTTT
NA	TRBV28	NA	TRBJ1-2	CASSLWGYGYTF	TGTGCCAGCAGTTTGTGGGGCTATGGCTACACCTTC
once	TRBV12-3/TRBV12-4	NA	TRBJ2-6	CASSLRQAGANVLTF	TGTGCCAGCAGTTTAAGACAGGCTGGGGCCAACGTCCTGACTTTC
few	TRBV20-1	TRBD2	TRBJ2-3	CSARDAGRAGTDTQYF	TGCAGTGCTAGAGATGCCGGGAGGGCCGGCACAGATACGCAGTATTTT
NA	TRBV20-1	NA	TRBJ2-1	CSANRQVQFNEQFF	TGCAGTGCTAATCGTCAGGTACAATTCAATGAGCAGTTCTTC
NA	TRBV19	TRBD2	TRBJ2-5	CASSIAWTSWETQYF	TGTGCCAGTAGTATAGCCTGGACTAGCTGGGAGACCCAGTACTTC
NA	TRBV6-1	TRBD2	TRBJ2-1	CAGTRAGTNNEQFF	TGTGCCGGGACCAGAGCGGGAACTAACAATGAGCAGTTCTTC
NA	TRBV7-3	NA	TRBJ1-1	CASSSQGMDTEAFF	TGTGCCAGCAGCTCGCAGGGGATGGACACTGAAGCTTTCTTT
few	TRBV20-1	NA	TRBJ2-4	CSSFGGLAKNIQYF	TGCAGTTCCTTCGGAGGGTTAGCCAAAAACATTCAGTACTTC
NA	TRBV6-1	NA	TRBJ2-5	CASEVGGQETQYF	TGTGCCAGCGAAGTGGGGGGGCAGGAGACCCAGTACTTC
NA	TRBV6-5	NA	TRBJ2-2	CASSYRGFRTGELFF	TGTGCCAGCAGTTACAGGGGTTTTCGCACCGGGGAGCTGTTTTTT
NA	TRBV18	TRBD1	TRBJ1-5	CASSPATGGGQPQHF	TGTGCCAGCTCACCCGCGACAGGGGGGGGTCAGCCCCAGCATTTT
few	TRBV19	TRBD1	TRBJ1-5	CASSNYDRGRFQPQHF	TGTGCCAGTAGTAACTACGACAGGGGACGATTTCAGCCCCAGCATTTT
NA	TRBV6-2/TRBV6-3	NA	TRBJ2-7	CASRGGTDPTGEQYF	TGTGCCAGCAGGGGCGGGACAGACCCTACCGGCGAGCAGTACTTC
NA	TRBV6-1	NA	TRBJ2-7	CASMGGAWEQYF	TGTGCCAGCATGGGCGGAGCGTGGGAGCAGTACTTC
few	TRBV7-9	NA	TRBJ2-3	CASSSTEGITQYF	TGTGCCAGCAGCTCCACAGAGGGGATCACGCAGTATTTT